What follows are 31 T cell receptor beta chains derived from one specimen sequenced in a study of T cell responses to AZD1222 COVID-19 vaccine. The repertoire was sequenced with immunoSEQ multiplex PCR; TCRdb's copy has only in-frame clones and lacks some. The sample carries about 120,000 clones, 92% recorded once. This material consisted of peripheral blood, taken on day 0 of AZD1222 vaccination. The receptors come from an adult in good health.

DNA for the CDR3: TGTGCCAGCAGCGTAGGGTCAGGGTATCAGCCCCAGCATTTT. It codes for CASSVGSGYQPQHF. The V call is TRBV9, the J call TRBJ1-5; a weak D match, TRBD1 (5 bases). With 0 bases removed from V and 5 bases from J, the gap between germline ends came to 9 bases. Per the germline V gene, CDR1 is SGDLS and CDR2 is YYNGEE. The CDR3 contains 14 residues.

The CDR3 DNA sequence: TGCGCCAGCAGCCAAGAGTGGGGGACTAACTATGGCTACACCTTC. Protein: CASSQEWGTNYGYTF. The rearrangement uses TRBV4-1 and TRBJ1-2; a weak D match, TRBD1 (5 bases). Germline CDR1 is MGHRA and CDR2 is YSYEKL. This CDR3 spans 15 amino acids. Trimming took 0 bases from V and 0 from J, leaving 8 bases between them.

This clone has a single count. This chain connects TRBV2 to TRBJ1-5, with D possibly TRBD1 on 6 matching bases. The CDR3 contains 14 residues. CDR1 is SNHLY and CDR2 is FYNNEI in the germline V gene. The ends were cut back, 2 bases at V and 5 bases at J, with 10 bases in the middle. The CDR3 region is CASSEQGSDQPQHF. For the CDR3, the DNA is TGTGCCAGCAGTGAACAGGGGTCGGATCAGCCCCAGCATTTT.

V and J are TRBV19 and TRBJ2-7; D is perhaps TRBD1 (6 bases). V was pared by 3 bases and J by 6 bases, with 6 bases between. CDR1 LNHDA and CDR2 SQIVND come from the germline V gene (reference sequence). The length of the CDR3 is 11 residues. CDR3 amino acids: CASSMGAEQYF. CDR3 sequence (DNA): TGTGCCAGTAGTATGGGGGCCGAGCAGTACTTC.

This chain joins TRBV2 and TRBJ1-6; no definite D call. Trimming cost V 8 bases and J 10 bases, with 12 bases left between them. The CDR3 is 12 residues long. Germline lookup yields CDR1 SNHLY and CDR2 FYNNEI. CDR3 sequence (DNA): TGTGCCAGCTCCACTATTTGGTCACCCCTCCACTTT. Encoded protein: CASSTIWSPLHF.

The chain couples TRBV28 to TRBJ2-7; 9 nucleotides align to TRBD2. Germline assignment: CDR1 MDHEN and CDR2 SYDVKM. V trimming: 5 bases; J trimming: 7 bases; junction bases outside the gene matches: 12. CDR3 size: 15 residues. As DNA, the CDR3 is TGTGCCAGCAGTGCCGCTCTGGCGGGAGGGACAGAGCAGTACTTC. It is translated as CASSAALAGGTEQYF. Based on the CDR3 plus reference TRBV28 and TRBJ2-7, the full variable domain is DVKVTQSSRYLVKRTGEKVFLECVQDMDHENMFWYRQDPGLGLRLIYFSYDVKMKEKGDIPEGYSVSREKKERFSLILESASTNQTSMYLCASSAALAGGTEQYFGPGTRLTVT.

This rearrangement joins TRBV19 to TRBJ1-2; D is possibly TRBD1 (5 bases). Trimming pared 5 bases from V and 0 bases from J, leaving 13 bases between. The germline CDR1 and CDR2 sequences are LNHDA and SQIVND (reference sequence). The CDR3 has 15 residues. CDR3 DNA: TGTGCCAGTAGTCGGGAGGGGAATACTAACTATGGCTACACCTTC. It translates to CASSREGNTNYGYTF. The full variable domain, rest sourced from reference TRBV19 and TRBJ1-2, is DGGITQSPKYLFRKEGQNVTLSCEQNLNHDAMYWYRQDPGQGLRLIYYSQIVNDFQKGDIAEGYSVSREKKESFPLTVTSAQKNPTAFYLCASSREGNTNYGYTFGSGTRLTVV.

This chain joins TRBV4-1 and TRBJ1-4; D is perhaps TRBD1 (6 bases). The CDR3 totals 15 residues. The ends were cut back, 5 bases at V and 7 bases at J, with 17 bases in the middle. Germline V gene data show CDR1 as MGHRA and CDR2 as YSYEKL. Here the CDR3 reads CASSEHREGGEKLFF. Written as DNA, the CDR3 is TGCGCCAGCAGCGAACACAGGGAAGGCGGTGAAAAACTGTTTTTT.

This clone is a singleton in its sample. DNA for the CDR3: TGTGCCAGCAGCCCGGGACTGTTAACTTACAATGAGCAGTTCTTC. It specifies CASSPGLLTYNEQFF. The genes are TRBV7-2 and TRBJ2-1; D possibly corresponds to TRBD2 (6 bases). CDR1 and CDR2 (germline): SGHTA, FQGNSA. V gave up 5 bases and J gave up 4 bases, with 15 bases separating them. This CDR3 region has 15 residues. Full variable domain (missing parts from reference TRBV7-2 and TRBJ2-1): GAGVSQSPSNKVTEKGKDVELRCDPISGHTALYWYRQSLGQGLEFLIYFQGNSAPDKSGLPSDRFSAERTGGSVSTLTIQRTQQEDSAVYLCASSPGLLTYNEQFFGPGTRLTVL.

CDR3 sequence reads: CASSQKEGWLNTEAFF. The CDR3 DNA follows: TGCGCCAGCAGCCAAAAGGAGGGATGGTTGAACACTGAAGCTTTCTTT. The rearrangement links TRBV4-1 to TRBJ1-1; no reliable D call. The V gene lost 2 bases and the J gene lost 0 bases, with 13 bases spanning the gap. Germline CDR1 reads MGHRA; CDR2 reads YSYEKL. This CDR3 contains 16 residues.

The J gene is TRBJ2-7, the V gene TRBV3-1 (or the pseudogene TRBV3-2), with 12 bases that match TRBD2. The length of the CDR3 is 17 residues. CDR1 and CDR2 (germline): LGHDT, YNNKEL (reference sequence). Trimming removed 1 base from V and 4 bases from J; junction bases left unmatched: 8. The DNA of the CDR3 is TGTGCCAGCAGCCAAGGACTAGCGGGAGCCGGGAATTACGAGCAGTACTTC. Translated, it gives CASSQGLAGAGNYEQYF.

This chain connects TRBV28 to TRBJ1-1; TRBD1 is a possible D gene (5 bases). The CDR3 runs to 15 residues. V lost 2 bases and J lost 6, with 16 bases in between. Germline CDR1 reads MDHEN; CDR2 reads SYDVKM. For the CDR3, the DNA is TGTGCCAGCAGTTTAGGATCGGCAGGGAGGGCTGAAGCTTTCTTT. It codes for CASSLGSAGRAEAFF.

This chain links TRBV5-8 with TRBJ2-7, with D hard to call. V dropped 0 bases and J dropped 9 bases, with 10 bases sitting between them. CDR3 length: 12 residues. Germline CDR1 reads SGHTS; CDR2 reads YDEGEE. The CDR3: CASSLAGAPQYF. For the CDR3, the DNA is TGTGCCAGCAGCTTGGCCGGAGCCCCGCAGTACTTC.

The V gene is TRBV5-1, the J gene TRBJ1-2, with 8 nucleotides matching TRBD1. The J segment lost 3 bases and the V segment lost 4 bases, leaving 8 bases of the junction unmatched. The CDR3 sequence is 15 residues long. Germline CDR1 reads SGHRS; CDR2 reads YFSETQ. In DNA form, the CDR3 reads TGCGCCAGCAGCCTAAGTCCGGGACAGGACTATGGCTACACCTTC. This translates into CASSLSPGQDYGYTF.

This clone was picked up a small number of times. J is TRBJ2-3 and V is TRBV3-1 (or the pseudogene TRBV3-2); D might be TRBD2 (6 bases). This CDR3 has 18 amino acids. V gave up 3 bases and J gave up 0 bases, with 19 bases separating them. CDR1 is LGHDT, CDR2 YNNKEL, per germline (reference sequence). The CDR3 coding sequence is TGTGCCAGCAGCCATGGGAACCTGGACTACCGGAGCACAGATACGCAGTATTTT. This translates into CASSHGNLDYRSTDTQYF.

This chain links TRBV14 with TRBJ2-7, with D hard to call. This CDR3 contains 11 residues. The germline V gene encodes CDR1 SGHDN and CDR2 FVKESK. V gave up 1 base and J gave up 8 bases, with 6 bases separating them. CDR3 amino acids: CASSQGLKQYF. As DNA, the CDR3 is TGTGCCAGCAGCCAAGGGTTAAAGCAGTACTTC.

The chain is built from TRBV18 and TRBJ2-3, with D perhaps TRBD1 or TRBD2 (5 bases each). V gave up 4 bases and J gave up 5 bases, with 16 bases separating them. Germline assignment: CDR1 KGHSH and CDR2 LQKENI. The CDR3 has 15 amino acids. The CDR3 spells CASSLSVWDEDTQYF. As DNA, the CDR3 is TGTGCCAGCTCACTTAGTGTCTGGGACGAAGATACGCAGTATTTT.

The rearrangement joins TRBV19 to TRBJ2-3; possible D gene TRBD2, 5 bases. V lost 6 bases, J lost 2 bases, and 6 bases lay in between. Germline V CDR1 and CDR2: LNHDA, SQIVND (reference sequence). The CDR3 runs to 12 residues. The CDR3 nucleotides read TGTGCCAGTAGCGGGGACACAGATACGCAGTATTTT. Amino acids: CASSGDTDTQYF.

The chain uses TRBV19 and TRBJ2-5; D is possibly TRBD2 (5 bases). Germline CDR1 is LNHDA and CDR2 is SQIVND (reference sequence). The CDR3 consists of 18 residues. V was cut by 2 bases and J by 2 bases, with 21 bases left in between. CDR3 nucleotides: TGTGCCAGTAGTATACCCCACCCGGACTTCGGGAATCAAGAGACCCAGTACTTC. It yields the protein CASSIPHPDFGNQETQYF.

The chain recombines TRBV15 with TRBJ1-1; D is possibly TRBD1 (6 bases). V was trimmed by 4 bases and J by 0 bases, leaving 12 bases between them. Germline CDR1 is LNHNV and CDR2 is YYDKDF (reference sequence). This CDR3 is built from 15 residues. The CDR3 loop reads CATSTPTGMNTEAFF. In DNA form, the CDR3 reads TGTGCCACCAGCACCCCGACAGGAATGAACACTGAAGCTTTCTTT.

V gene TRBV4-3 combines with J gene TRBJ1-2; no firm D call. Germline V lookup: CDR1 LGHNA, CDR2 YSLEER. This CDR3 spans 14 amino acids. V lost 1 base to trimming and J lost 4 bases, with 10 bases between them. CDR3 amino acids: CASSQGLSPYGYTF. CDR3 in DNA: TGCGCCAGCAGCCAAGGTCTTTCTCCCTATGGCTACACCTTC.

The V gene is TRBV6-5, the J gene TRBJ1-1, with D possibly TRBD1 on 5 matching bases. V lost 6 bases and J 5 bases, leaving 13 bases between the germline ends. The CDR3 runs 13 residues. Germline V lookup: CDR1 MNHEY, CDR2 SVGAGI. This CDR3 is CASSPGRQTEAFF. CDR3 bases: TGTGCCAGCAGCCCAGGGCGGCAAACTGAAGCTTTCTTT.

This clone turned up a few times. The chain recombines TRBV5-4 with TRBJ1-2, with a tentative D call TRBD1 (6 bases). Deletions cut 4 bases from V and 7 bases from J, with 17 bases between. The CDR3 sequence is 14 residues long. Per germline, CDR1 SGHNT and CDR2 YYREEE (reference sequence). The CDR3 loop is CASSTNRVWVGYTF. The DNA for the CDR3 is TGTGCCAGCAGCACTAACAGGGTTTGGGTTGGCTACACCTTC.

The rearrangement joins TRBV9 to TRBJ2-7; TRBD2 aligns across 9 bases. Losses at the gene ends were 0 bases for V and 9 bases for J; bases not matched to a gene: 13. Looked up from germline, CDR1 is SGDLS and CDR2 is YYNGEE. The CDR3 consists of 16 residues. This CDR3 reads CASSVEAGGTHSRQYF. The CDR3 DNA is TGTGCCAGCAGCGTAGAGGCGGGGGGGACCCATTCCCGGCAGTACTTC.

This chain's CDR3 is CASSPQRTSGYTF. The CDR3 nucleotides read TGTGCCAGCAGTCCCCAACGGACGAGCGGCTACACCTTC. The chain is built from TRBV28 and TRBJ1-2; D not resolved. This CDR3 has 13 amino acids. Germline V gene lookup returns CDR1 MDHEN and CDR2 SYDVKM. The V gene lost 5 bases and the J gene lost 8 bases, with 15 bases spanning the gap.

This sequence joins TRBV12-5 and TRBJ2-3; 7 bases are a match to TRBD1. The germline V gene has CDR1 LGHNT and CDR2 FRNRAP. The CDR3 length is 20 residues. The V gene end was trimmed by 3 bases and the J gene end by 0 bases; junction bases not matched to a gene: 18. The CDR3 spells CASGFSAGTDTFTSTDTQYF. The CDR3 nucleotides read TGTGCTAGTGGTTTTTCGGCCGGGACAGACACGTTTACTAGCACAGATACGCAGTATTTT.

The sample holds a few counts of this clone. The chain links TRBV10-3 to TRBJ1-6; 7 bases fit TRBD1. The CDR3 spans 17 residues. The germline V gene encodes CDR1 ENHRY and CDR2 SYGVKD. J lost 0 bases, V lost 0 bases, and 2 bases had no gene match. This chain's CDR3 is CAISESQGSSYNSPLHF. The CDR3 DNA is TGTGCCATCAGTGAGTCACAGGGGAGCTCCTATAATTCACCCCTCCACTTT.

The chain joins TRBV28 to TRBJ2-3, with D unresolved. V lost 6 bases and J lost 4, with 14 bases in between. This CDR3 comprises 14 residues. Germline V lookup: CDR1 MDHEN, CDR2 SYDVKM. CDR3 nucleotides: TGTGCCAGCAGCCCTAGTAGGACCCCAGATACGCAGTATTTT. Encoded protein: CASSPSRTPDTQYF.

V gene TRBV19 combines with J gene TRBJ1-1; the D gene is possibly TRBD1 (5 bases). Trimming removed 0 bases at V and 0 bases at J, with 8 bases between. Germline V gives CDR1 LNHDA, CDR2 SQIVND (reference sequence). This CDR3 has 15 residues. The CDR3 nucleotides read TGTGCCAGTAGTATAGAGGGGGTGATGAACACTGAAGCTTTCTTT. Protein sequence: CASSIEGVMNTEAFF. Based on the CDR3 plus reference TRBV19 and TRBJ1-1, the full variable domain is DGGITQSPKYLFRKEGQNVTLSCEQNLNHDAMYWYRQDPGQGLRLIYYSQIVNDFQKGDIAEGYSVSREKKESFPLTVTSAQKNPTAFYLCASSIEGVMNTEAFFGQGTRLTVV.

The DNA for the CDR3 is TGTGCCAGCAGCCATGGGCATAGCCGGGACTCAACTAATGAAAAACTGTTTTTT. It codes for CASSHGHSRDSTNEKLFF. This chain uses TRBV14 with TRBJ1-4; weak D call: TRBD1 (5 bases). Per germline, CDR1 SGHDN and CDR2 FVKESK. Deletions cut 3 bases from V and 0 bases from J, with 17 bases between. The CDR3 totals 18 residues.

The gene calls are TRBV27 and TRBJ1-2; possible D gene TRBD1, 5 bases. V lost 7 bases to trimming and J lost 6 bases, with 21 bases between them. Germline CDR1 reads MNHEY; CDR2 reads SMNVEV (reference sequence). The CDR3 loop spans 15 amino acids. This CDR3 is CASTSLRAGQDGYTF. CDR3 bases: TGTGCCAGCACCTCCCTTAGGGCAGGGCAAGATGGCTACACCTTC.